The present T cell receptor (beta chain) was sequenced within a study of post-analysis software for immune sequencing data. Study-wide context: Relapsing-remitting, secondary progressive and progressive-relapsing forms made up the multiple sclerosis disease courses.

This clonotype was counted between two and nine times. Antigen unknown. Presence of unique molecular identifiers characterized the TCR beta cDNA libraries. MiXCR was run by TCRdb on the PCR reads, yielding one entry per CDR3 protein. The data contain 450,000 or so distinct CDR3 sequences, 45% of them singletons. Study-wide points: About 5 TRBV segments (TRBV5-6, TRBV5-1 and TRBV20-1 among them) occurred more frequently in patients than in controls. Samples sharing a preparation batch grouped tightly together when assessed by F measure.

The CDR3 totals 14 residues. Per the germline V gene, CDR1 is SNHLY and CDR2 is FYNNEI. V shed 4 bases and J shed 1 base, with 10 bases lying between them. This TCR derives from a girl under 18 with multiple sclerosis. The sequenced sample consisted of blood. This chain links TRBV2 with TRBJ1-2; D is possibly TRBD1 (6 bases). CDR3 sequence (DNA): TGTGCCAGCAGTGGTTCCAGGGGTAACTATGGCTACACCTTC. Its protein product is CASSGSRGNYGYTF.